These 30 T cell receptor beta chains were all obtained from the same sample, sequenced in a study of shared clonotypes between healthy human individuals (TCRdb year 2020). The library was produced with the immunoSEQ multiplex PCR assay. TCRdb re-hosts the immuneACCESS table, in-frame sequences only. Its copies lack some clones; in the studies checked, an unresolved V gene accounts for under half of them, and the cause for the rest is not known. This sample holds fewer than 600,000 clones; 79% were observed only once. 10% to 15% of the sample is held by the ten biggest clonotypes. Sequencing was performed on PBMCs. The source of these receptors is a woman between 35 and 50 years old in good health. Some clones in this sample may be carry-over from other donors' samples.

The chain recombines TRBV20-1 with TRBJ2-1; TRBD1 matches 7 bases. Trimming at V came to 6 bases and at J to 10 bases, leaving 6 bases not matched to a gene. This CDR3 is built from 11 residues. The germline CDR1 and CDR2 sequences are DFQATT and SNEGSKA (reference sequence). CDR3 sequence reads: CSAGAGGEQFF. CDR3 coding DNA: TGCAGTGCCGGGGCAGGGGGAGAGCAGTTCTTC.

This clone came up once. The rearrangement links TRBV5-6 to TRBJ1-1, with 8 bases fitting TRBD1. CDR1 is SGHDT and CDR2 is YYEEEE in the germline V gene. The CDR3 extends over 14 amino acids. V lost 3 bases, J lost 4 bases, and 5 bases stayed unmatched. In DNA, the CDR3 is TGTGCCAGCAGCTACCCCACAGGGGGCACTGAAGCTTTCTTT. The encoded protein is CASSYPTGGTEAFF.

The CDR3 sequence: CSASGGEQFF. CDR3 in DNA: TGCAGTGCTAGCGGAGGTGAGCAGTTCTTC. This chain connects TRBV20-1 to TRBJ2-1; a weak D match, TRBD2 (5 bases). Germline values: CDR1 DFQATT, CDR2 SNEGSKA (reference sequence). The CDR3 sequence is 10 residues long. V lost 3 bases and J lost 9, with 6 bases in between.

The J gene is TRBJ1-2, the V gene TRBV6-6, with D possibly TRBD1 on 5 matching bases. Germline V gene data show CDR1 as MNHNY and CDR2 as SVGAGI (reference sequence). The CDR3 has 15 amino acids. Trimming left V 0 bases short and J 4 bases short, with 12 bases between. CDR3 sequence reads: CASSYSSGTFYGYTF. CDR3 DNA sequence: TGTGCCAGCAGTTACTCGTCGGGGACCTTCTATGGCTACACCTTC.

The chain is built from TRBV15 and TRBJ1-5; no firm D call. CDR3 length: 14 amino acids. Trimming removed 0 bases from V and 7 bases from J, with 10 bases in between. Germline assignment: CDR1 LNHNV and CDR2 YYDKDF (reference sequence). The CDR3 DNA reads as TGTGCCACCAGCAGAGAGGAGGTTCCCCAGCCCCAGCATTTT. It translates to CATSREEVPQPQHF.

The V gene is TRBV5-1, the J gene TRBJ2-5; 10 nucleotides match TRBD2. The CDR3 consists of 16 residues. Trimming took 0 bases from V and 4 from J; bases not matched to a gene: 6. In germline, CDR1 is SGHRS, CDR2 YFSETQ. This chain's CDR3 is CASSLELAGVGETQYF. In DNA, the CDR3 is TGCGCCAGCAGCTTGGAGCTAGCGGGAGTCGGAGAGACCCAGTACTTC.

This rearrangement joins TRBV28 to TRBJ2-1; 9 bases line up with TRBD2. The CDR3 length is 14 residues. The germline V gene encodes CDR1 MDHEN and CDR2 SYDVKM. After removal of 8 bases from V and 8 bases from J, the junction contained 10 bases not matched to a gene. This CDR3 is CASAIAGDSDEQFF. The CDR3 DNA reads as TGTGCCAGCGCCATAGCGGGAGACAGTGATGAGCAGTTCTTC.

The V gene is TRBV28, the J gene TRBJ2-4; 7 nucleotides agree with TRBD2. The trim removed 5 bases at V and 9 bases at J, leaving 10 bases unmatched. The CDR3 has 14 amino acids. Germline V gives CDR1 MDHEN, CDR2 SYDVKM. CDR3 coding DNA: TGTGCCAGCAGTCGGACTAGTCGATACGGCATTCAGTACTTC. This encodes CASSRTSRYGIQYF.

CDR3 nucleotides: TGCGCCAGCAGCCCTCAACAAGCGGGAGTGGTCACCGGGGAGCTGTTTTTT. Its translation is CASSPQQAGVVTGELFF. This chain links TRBV5-1 with TRBJ2-2; 8 bases are shared with TRBD2. Germline values: CDR1 SGHRS, CDR2 YFSETQ. Trimming at V came to 4 bases and at J to 4 bases, leaving 12 bases not matched to a gene. The CDR3 contains 17 residues.

The chain couples TRBV6-5 to TRBJ1-2, with a tentative D call TRBD1 (6 bases). The CDR3 is 14 residues long. Deletions cut 5 bases from V and 8 bases from J, with 18 bases between. The germline V gene encodes CDR1 MNHEY and CDR2 SVGAGI. The CDR3 nucleotides read TGTGCCAGCAGTCCTCCAGGGGAAATTGGAGGCTACACCTTC. It specifies CASSPPGEIGGYTF.

The chain has TRBV4-1 and TRBJ2-7; TRBD2 matches 10 bases. The J segment lost 3 bases and the V segment lost 6 bases, leaving 8 bases of the junction unmatched. Germline V gives CDR1 MGHRA, CDR2 YSYEKL. The CDR3 has 15 amino acids. The CDR3 protein is CASRQTGTSVYEQYF. CDR3 nucleotide sequence: TGCGCCAGCAGGCAAACCGGGACTAGCGTCTACGAGCAGTACTTC.

The rearrangement joins TRBV18 to TRBJ2-1; D is possibly TRBD2 (5 bases). CDR3 length: 14 residues. Germline V gene lookup returns CDR1 KGHSH and CDR2 LQKENI. Trimming took 1 base from V and 4 from J, leaving 8 bases between them. The CDR3 protein is CASSPLAQYNEQFF. DNA for the CDR3: TGTGCCAGCTCACCACTAGCGCAGTACAATGAGCAGTTCTTC.

The chain couples TRBV29-1 to TRBJ2-3; 8 nucleotides match TRBD1. The germline V gene has CDR1 SQVTM and CDR2 ANQGSEA. The CDR3 loop spans 13 amino acids. The V gene end was trimmed by 7 bases and the J gene end by 0 bases; junction bases not matched to a gene: 3. The CDR3 DNA is TGCAGCGCCGGACAGGGCAGCACAGATACGCAGTATTTT. It encodes CSAGQGSTDTQYF.

The chain carries TRBV4-1 and TRBJ2-7; no clear D gene. V lost 4 bases and J lost 6, with 19 bases in between. The CDR3 loop spans 15 amino acids. Germline CDR1 is MGHRA and CDR2 is YSYEKL. CDR3 protein: CASSRAPLSKGEQYF. Here the CDR3 DNA reads TGCGCCAGCAGCCGAGCACCCTTGAGTAAAGGCGAGCAGTACTTC.

This rearrangement joins TRBV6-1 to TRBJ1-4; 10 positions agree with TRBD1. V gave up 10 bases and J gave up 0 bases; unmatched junction bases: 5. Per germline, CDR1 MNHNS and CDR2 SASEGT. The CDR3 covers 15 residues. The chain's CDR3 is CATTDRGTTNEKLFF. The CDR3 DNA is TGTGCCACCACGGACAGGGGGACAACTAATGAAAAACTGTTTTTT.

This clone appeared a few times. This chain joins TRBV29-1 and TRBJ1-4, with D perhaps matching TRBD1 (6 bases). Per germline, CDR1 SQVTM and CDR2 ANQGSEA. This CDR3 is 14 amino acids long. V lost 6 bases, J lost 8 bases, and 19 bases lay in between. CDR3 bases: TGCAGCGTCACAGAAACGGGAGGGGGAGAAAAACTGTTTTTT. It yields the protein CSVTETGGGEKLFF.

This chain links TRBV7-8 with TRBJ1-1; 8 nucleotides line up with TRBD1. The CDR3 length is 17 residues. Germline V gene data show CDR1 as SGHVS and CDR2 as FQNEAQ. J was trimmed by 4 bases and V by 5 bases; bases with no gene match: 15. The CDR3: CASSAEDREIWGTEAFF. CDR3 DNA sequence: TGTGCCAGCAGCGCAGAGGACAGGGAAATTTGGGGCACTGAAGCTTTCTTT. Based on the CDR3 plus reference TRBV7-8 and TRBJ1-1, the full variable domain is GAGVSQSPRYKVAKRGQDVALRCDPISGHVSLFWYQQALGQGPEFLTYFQNEAQLDKSGLPSDRFFAERPEGSVSTLKIQRTQQEDSAVYLCASSAEDREIWGTEAFFGQGTRLTVV.

This clone was observed many times. This sequence joins TRBV4-1 and TRBJ1-2; D remains unclear. V lost 0 bases, J lost 6 bases, and 11 bases lay in between. The CDR3 extends over 14 amino acids. The V gene's germline CDR1 is MGHRA and CDR2 YSYEKL. CDR3 sequence (DNA): TGCGCCAGCAGCCAAGACTTGCGCCTTGATGGCTACACCTTC. Protein product: CASSQDLRLDGYTF.

The V gene is TRBV5-1, the J gene TRBJ2-2; weak D call: TRBD2 (6 bases). Per the germline V gene, CDR1 is SGHRS and CDR2 is YFSETQ. V lost 2 bases, J lost 4 bases, and 12 bases lay in between. This CDR3 is 15 amino acids long. CDR3: CASSLGDLFTGELFF. DNA for the CDR3: TGCGCCAGCAGCTTAGGGGACTTATTCACCGGGGAGCTGTTTTTT.

This clone was recorded many times. The rearrangement links TRBV9 to TRBJ2-7; maybe TRBD2 (5 bases). The CDR3 consists of 14 residues. V lost 0 bases and J lost 3, with 10 bases in between. Germline lookup yields CDR1 SGDLS and CDR2 YYNGEE. The CDR3 here is CASSVDQRDYEQYF. As DNA, the CDR3 is TGTGCCAGCAGCGTAGACCAACGGGACTACGAGCAGTACTTC.

V and J are TRBV29-1 and TRBJ2-7; D perhaps matches TRBD1 (7 bases). The germline V and J ends were trimmed by 5 bases and 0 bases, with 14 bases remaining between them. CDR1 is SQVTM, CDR2 ANQGSEA, per germline. This CDR3 is 14 amino acids long. This chain's CDR3 is CSVRAGGTSYEQYF. The CDR3 nucleotides are TGCAGCGTTAGGGCAGGGGGGACCTCCTACGAGCAGTACTTC.

The V gene is TRBV9, the J gene TRBJ1-5, with TRBD1 identical over 8 bases. CDR1 is SGDLS, CDR2 YYNGEE, per germline. J lost 7 bases, V lost 4 bases, and 10 bases had no gene match. The CDR3 is 15 amino acids. CDR3 sequence: CASSPTSDRAQPQHF. The CDR3 DNA reads TGTGCCAGCAGCCCCACCTCGGACAGGGCCCAGCCCCAGCATTTT.

This clone was detected ten times or more. The chain is built from TRBV2 and TRBJ2-2; 7 bases fit TRBD1. Germline values: CDR1 SNHLY, CDR2 FYNNEI. The CDR3 spans 15 residues. The junction had 5 bases not matched to a gene; V was cut back by 3 bases and J by 4 bases. The CDR3 sequence: CASSERGQGTGELFF. The CDR3, as DNA: TGTGCCAGCAGTGAGAGGGGGCAAGGCACCGGGGAGCTGTTTTTT. Full variable domain (remainder filled in from reference TRBV2 and TRBJ2-2): EPEVTQTPSHQVTQMGQEVILRCVPISNHLYFYWYRQILGQKVEFLVSFYNNEISEKSEIFDDQFSVERPDGSNFTLKIRSTKLEDSAMYFCASSERGQGTGELFFGEGSRLTVL.

The rearrangement joins TRBV9 to TRBJ2-3; possibly TRBD1 or TRBD2 for D (6 bases each). Germline V gene lookup returns CDR1 SGDLS and CDR2 YYNGEE. CDR3 size: 14 residues. Trimming took off 5 bases at V and 3 bases at J, with 13 bases between the two ends. The CDR3 DNA reads TGTGCCAGCAGTGGGGGCGGAGGGACAGATACGCAGTATTTT. Residues: CASSGGGGTDTQYF.

The CDR3 bases are TGTGCCAGCAGCTTAGGTAGAGGGCTAGCGGGAGGTAGAGAGACCCAGTACTTC. Translation: CASSLGRGLAGGRETQYF. This chain uses TRBV7-6 with TRBJ2-5; TRBD2 agrees at 11 bases. The CDR3 sequence is 18 residues long. The V gene end was trimmed by 1 base and the J gene end by 4 bases; junction bases not matched to a gene: 11. Germline assignment: CDR1 SGHVS and CDR2 FNYEAQ.

The rearrangement joins TRBV28 to TRBJ2-6; weak D call: TRBD2 (6 bases). Germline V gives CDR1 MDHEN, CDR2 SYDVKM. The CDR3 has 15 amino acids. The germline V and J ends were trimmed by 6 bases and 1 base, with 10 bases remaining between them. The CDR3 spells CASRVGGSGANVLTF. CDR3 nucleotides: TGTGCCAGCAGAGTCGGGGGTTCTGGGGCCAACGTCCTGACTTTC.

This sequence joins TRBV2 and TRBJ2-5; either TRBD1 or TRBD2 may fit D (5 bases each). Trimming removed 2 bases from V and 7 bases from J, with 14 bases in between. Germline V CDR1 and CDR2: SNHLY, FYNNEI. The CDR3 length is 14 residues. In DNA, the CDR3 is TGTGCCAGCAGTGAATCTCTCTCGAGGGGGACCCAGTACTTC. This codes for CASSESLSRGTQYF. The full variable domain, in which reference TRBV2 and TRBJ2-5 provide the parts outside the CDR3, is EPEVTQTPSHQVTQMGQEVILRCVPISNHLYFYWYRQILGQKVEFLVSFYNNEISEKSEIFDDQFSVERPDGSNFTLKIRSTKLEDSAMYFCASSESLSRGTQYFGPGTRLLVL.

CDR3 sequence (DNA): TGTGCCAGCAGTCCTGGGACAGGGGACAATCAGCCCCAGCATTTT. Encoded protein: CASSPGTGDNQPQHF. This rearrangement joins TRBV5-5 to TRBJ1-5; 10 nucleotides match TRBD1. This CDR3 contains 15 residues. CDR1 and CDR2 from the germline V gene are SGHKS and YYEKEE (reference sequence). Trimming at V came to 5 bases and at J to 3 bases, leaving 5 bases not matched to a gene. The variable domain in full, with the rest retrieved from reference TRBV5-5 and TRBJ1-5, is DAGVTQSPTHLIKTRGQQVTLRCSPISGHKSVSWYQQVLGQGPQFIFQYYEKEERGRGNFPDRFSARQFPNYSSELNVNALLLGDSALYLCASSPGTGDNQPQHFGDGTRLSIL.

The chain joins TRBV5-1 to TRBJ2-7; tentatively, D is TRBD2 (6 bases). The CDR3 is 14 amino acids. Deletions cut 4 bases from V and 4 bases from J, with 15 bases between. The V gene's germline CDR1 is SGHRS and CDR2 YFSETQ. This CDR3 reads CASSPSGTAYEQYF. CDR3 coding DNA: TGCGCCAGCAGCCCCTCCGGGACTGCTTACGAGCAGTACTTC.

The chain links TRBV9 to TRBJ2-1; TRBD2 matches 10 bases. CDR3 size: 15 residues. Germline V gives CDR1 SGDLS, CDR2 YYNGEE. The ends lost 4 bases at V and 6 bases at J; junction bases unmatched: 7. CDR3: CASSISGRAGNEQFF. The CDR3 DNA reads TGTGCCAGCAGCATAAGCGGGAGGGCCGGCAATGAGCAGTTCTTC.